Reported below is one T cell receptor beta chain. The antigen is undetermined. The graft donor-derived T-allo10 cells reportedly recognize host alloantigens, are anergic, and suppress alloantigen-specifically. V lost 3 bases, J lost 3 bases, and 11 bases stayed unmatched. The CDR3 is made up of 19 amino acids. Germline V gene sequence: CDR1 MNHEY, CDR2 SMNVEV (reference sequence). TCRdb reprocessed the reads via MiXCR and lists one record per CDR3 protein. The sample lists 20,000 to 25,000 distinct CDR3 sequences, around 70% occurring once. This sample is drawn from a study of type 1 regulatory T cells. Study overall: This in vitro CD4 product, T-allo10, is enriched for Tr1 cells and alloantigen-specific.

The sample taken for sequencing was cultured T cells, either the whole culture or a sorted T cell fraction (not recorded which). Subset in this sample: Tr1-enriched cell product generated in vitro against host alloantigens. V is TRBV27 and J is TRBJ2-6, with TRBD2 identical over 10 bases. This sequence was found in a human donor in good health. In nucleotides, the CDR3 is TGTGCCAGCAGTTTTGGACTAGCGGCCTTGGGGGATGGGGCCAACGTCCTGACTTTC. Residues: CASSFGLAALGDGANVLTF.